This TCR beta chain was found in a study of Tregs in tolerant kidney transplant recipients. Findings and caveats of the study: This study did not directly address biological reproducibility. Findings come from small patient numbers and require larger validation.

Points on this clone: No antigen is known for it.

The CDR3 totals 15 residues. Germline V gene sequence: CDR1 SQVTM, CDR2 ANQGSEA. The V gene end was trimmed by 6 bases and the J gene end by 0 bases; junction bases not matched to a gene: 5. Profiling relied on immunoSEQ multiplex PCR, and the TCRdb table lists in-frame clones only, not all of them. The profile shows around 230,000 clones, approximately 83% of them singletons. The genes are TRBV29-1 and TRBJ1-6; 7 bases agree with TRBD1. This TCR came from a human donor in good health. The sequencing sample was made of CD4+ T cells from blood. CDR3 DNA: TGCAGCGTAGGGACAGTTAGCTCCTATAATTCACCCCTCCACTTT. It is translated as CSVGTVSSYNSPLHF.